This T cell receptor (beta chain) was captured by sequencing in a study of T cells after yellow fever vaccination. Study results and limitations: Although the secondary response was weaker, it peaked faster, at day 5 versus 15.

About this clonotype itself: Antigen: not known.

TCRdb reprocessed the 5' RACE reads with MiXCR, giving one entry per CDR3 protein. The sample lists more than 120,000 distinct CDR3 sequences; roughly 8% were seen once. Germline loops: CDR1 DFQATT, CDR2 SNEGSKA (reference sequence). The CDR3 covers 14 residues. V lost 6 bases, J lost 3 bases, and 18 bases lay in between. The TCR comes from a man aged 25-40 years who received the YFV17D yellow fever vaccine. The sequenced sample was CD4+ T cells sorted from PBMCs, obtained 5 days after the yellow fever booster vaccination. The chain links TRBV20-1 to TRBJ2-7; D might be TRBD2 (6 bases). The CDR3, as DNA: TGCAGTGCGACGGGACTCAAGGGAATCTACGAGCAGTACTTC. Translating gives CSATGLKGIYEQYF.